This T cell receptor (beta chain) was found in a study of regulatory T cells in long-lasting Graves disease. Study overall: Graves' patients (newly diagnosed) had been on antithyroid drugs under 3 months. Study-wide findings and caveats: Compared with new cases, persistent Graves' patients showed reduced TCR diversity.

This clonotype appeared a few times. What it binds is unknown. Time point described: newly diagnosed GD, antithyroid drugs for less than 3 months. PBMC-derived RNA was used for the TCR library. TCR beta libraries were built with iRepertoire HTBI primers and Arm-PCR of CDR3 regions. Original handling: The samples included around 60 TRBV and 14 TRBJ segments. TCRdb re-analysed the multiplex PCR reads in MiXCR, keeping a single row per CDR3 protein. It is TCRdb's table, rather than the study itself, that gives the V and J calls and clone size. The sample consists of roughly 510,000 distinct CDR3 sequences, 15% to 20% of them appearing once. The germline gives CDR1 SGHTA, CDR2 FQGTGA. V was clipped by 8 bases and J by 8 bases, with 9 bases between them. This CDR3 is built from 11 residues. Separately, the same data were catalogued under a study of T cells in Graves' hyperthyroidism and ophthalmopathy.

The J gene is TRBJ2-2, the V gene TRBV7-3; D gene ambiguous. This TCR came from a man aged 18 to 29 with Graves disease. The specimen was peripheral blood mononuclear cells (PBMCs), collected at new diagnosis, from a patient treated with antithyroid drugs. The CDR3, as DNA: TGTGCCAGCTCCCAAGGTGGGGAGCTGTTTTTT. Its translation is CASSQGGELFF.